The sequence of this TCR beta chain was determined in a study of shared clonotypes between healthy human individuals. Study at large: The study used three CD4 naive, three CD4 memory, two CD8 naive and one CD8 memory plate per donor. Study outcomes and limitations: Relative to memory subsets, naive subsets generally showed larger estimated richness. Large sequencing depth failed to make sorted-subset sequencing complete, rarefaction showed.

Naive CD8 cells lacked CD45RO and underwent positive selection for CCR7, leaving out terminally differentiated effector memory CD45RA+ cells. Concerning this clone itself: The target antigen is unknown.

This table comes from immunoSEQ multiplex PCR, and its TCRdb copy is limited to in-frame clones, with some not included. The sample records about 2,100,000 clones, 93% being singletons. V dropped 0 bases and J dropped 11 bases, with 16 bases sitting between them. Per the germline V gene, CDR1 is LGHNA and CDR2 is YNFKEQ. This CDR3 comprises 14 residues. The material sequenced was naive CD8+ T cells from PBMCs. The receptor comes from a man younger than 35 in good health. Some clones in this sample may be carry-over from other donors' samples. This chain connects TRBV4-2 to TRBJ1-1; D not resolved. The CDR3 is CASSQERRWVGAFF. CDR3 bases: TGTGCCAGCAGCCAAGAACGACGCTGGGTAGGCGCTTTCTTT.